This TCR beta chain was obtained from a study of Graves' ophthalmopathy and Graves' hyperthyroidism. On the study more broadly: Ahead of any treatment, peripheral blood was obtained at the initial diagnosis.

Of note for this clonotype: Its antigen is undetermined.

The study amplified TCR beta CDR3 regions using RNA transcripts. In the first round, RT-PCR was carried out with HTBI primers, and a multiplex PCR formed the second round. Each CDR3 protein gets one entry after TCRdb re-called the multiplex PCR reads with MiXCR. The sample records some 170,000 distinct CDR3 sequences, under 45% being singletons. Study-level results: A 13-signature model separated ophthalmopathy from stable hyperthyroidism, reaching about 88% sensitivity and 75% to 83% specificity cross-validated. With a specificity of roughly 72% and a sensitivity of 60% to 71%, the model predicted ophthalmopathy progression. Clonotypes were expanded in thyroid at above 0.001 frequency, and most also appeared in blood.

Germline CDR1 SGHVS, CDR2 FNYEAQ. The CDR3 covers 14 residues. Trimming took 2 bases from V and 6 from J, leaving 13 bases between them. The TCR sequence derives from a man aged 30-40 years with Graves' ophthalmopathy. Sequenced: peripheral blood. V gene TRBV7-6 combines with J gene TRBJ1-2; TRBD1 might be the D (5 bases). The CDR3 DNA reads as TGTGCCAGCAGCTTACGCTCAGGGTCGGATGGCTACACCTTC. Its protein product is CASSLRSGSDGYTF.